The T cell receptor (beta chain) described here comes from a study of CD8+ T cells in alopecia areata. Study summary: Tofacitinib administration persisted for 6 to 18 months, succeeded by 6 months off drug.

Regarding the study as a whole: An increase in clonality over normal scalp was evident in lesional scalp, especially alopecia totalis/universalis. While patients received tofacitinib, many expanded lesional clones remained present in scalp and blood.

Germline CDR1 and CDR2: SGHRS and YFSETQ. This CDR3 is 14 amino acids long. After removal of 6 bases from V and 7 bases from J, the junction contained 8 bases not matched to a gene. The treatment here: oral pan-JAK inhibitor, 5-10 mg twice daily. It was cDNA, reverse transcribed from extracted RNA, that served as the sequencing template. TCRdb's table, derived via immunoSEQ multiplex PCR, lists solely in-frame clones and lacks some. The profile shows 150,000 or so clones, about 59% of them singletons. On this clone itself: The antigen remains unidentified.

This sample comprised CD8+ T cells sorted from blood, obtained at week 4, from a patient treated with tofacitinib. The source is a human donor with alopecia areata. The rearrangement joins TRBV5-1 to TRBJ2-7; 12 bases fit TRBD2. The chain's CDR3 is CASTGLAGTGEQYF. CDR3 in DNA: TGCGCCAGCACCGGACTAGCGGGGACGGGTGAGCAGTACTTC.